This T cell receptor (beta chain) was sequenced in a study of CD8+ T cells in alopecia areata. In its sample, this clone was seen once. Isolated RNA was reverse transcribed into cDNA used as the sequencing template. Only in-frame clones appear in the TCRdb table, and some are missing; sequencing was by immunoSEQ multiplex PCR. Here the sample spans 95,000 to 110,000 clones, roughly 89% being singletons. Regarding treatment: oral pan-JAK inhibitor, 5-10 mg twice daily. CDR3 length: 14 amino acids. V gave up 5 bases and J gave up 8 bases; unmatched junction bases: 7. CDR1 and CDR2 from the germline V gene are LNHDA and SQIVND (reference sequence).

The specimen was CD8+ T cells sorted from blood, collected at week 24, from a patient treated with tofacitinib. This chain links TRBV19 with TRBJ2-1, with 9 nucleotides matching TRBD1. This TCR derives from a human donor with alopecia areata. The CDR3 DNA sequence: TGTGCCAGTAGTCCCGGGACAGGGTTCGATGAGCAGTTCTTC. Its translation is CASSPGTGFDEQFF.